This T cell receptor (beta chain) was sequenced in a study of cytomegalovirus exposure and HLA in healthy donors. Findings of the study overall: Among TCR beta chains, those listed as cytomegalovirus-associated numbered more than 150. A later analysis showed TCR association rates differing by HLA locus, peaking at DRB1 and lowest at HLA-C.

With regard to this clone: What it recognizes is unknown.

13 Jbeta primers and 60 Vbeta primers were used for the PCR. The assay was immunoSEQ multiplex PCR, and TCRdb's table has in-frame clones only and misses some. The data contain roughly 100,000 clones, around three fifths of them seen just once; the ten biggest clones take up approximately 21%. The CDR3 sequence is 13 residues long. V gave up 5 bases and J gave up 4 bases; unmatched junction bases: 5. In germline, CDR1 is SNHLY, CDR2 FYNNEI. Source material: PBMCs. The clonotype comes from a woman in her fifties or sixties in good health and CMV-seropositive. The chain is built from TRBV2 and TRBJ2-7; 7 positions agree with TRBD1. In nucleotides, the CDR3 is TGTGCCAGCAGTAACCGGGACAGATACGAGCAGTACTTC. Amino acid sequence: CASSNRDRYEQYF. Drawing the rest from reference TRBV2 and TRBJ2-7, the complete variable domain is EPEVTQTPSHQVTQMGQEVILRCVPISNHLYFYWYRQILGQKVEFLVSFYNNEISEKSEIFDDQFSVERPDGSNFTLKIRSTKLEDSAMYFCASSNRDRYEQYFGPGTRLTVT.